This TCR beta chain was identified during a study of identical twins. Healthy Caucasians made up all donors. TCRdb analysed the 5' RACE reads with MiXCR anew, one entry per CDR3 protein. The repertoire holds 500,000 or so distinct CDR3 sequences, with 12% to 15% as singletons. This clonotype was found a few times. This sample was also put to use in a study of yellow fever vaccine responses in identical twins. That paper states: It has been reported that, in twins, the vaccine T cell response seemed partly convergent and partly personalized.

Sequencing was carried out using CD4+ T cells sorted from blood. The receptor comes from a woman under 30 in good health.

CDR3 sequence (DNA): TGTGCCAGCCTCGGGACGGGATCCTACAATGAGCAGTTCTTC. As protein: CASLGTGSYNEQFF. This chain joins TRBV7-9 and TRBJ2-1; D may match TRBD1 or TRBD2 (5 bases each). The V gene's germline CDR1 is SEHNR and CDR2 FQNEAQ (reference sequence). V lost 8 bases to trimming and J lost 1 base, with 12 bases between them. The CDR3 consists of 14 residues. The variable domain in full, completed from reference TRBV7-9 and TRBJ2-1, reads DTGVSQNPRHKITKRGQNVTFRCDPISEHNRLYWYRQTLGQGPEFLTYFQNEAQLEKSRLLSDRFSAERPKGSFSTLEIQRTEQGDSAMYLCASLGTGSYNEQFFGPGTRLTVL.